Below are 32 T cell receptor beta chains sequenced from a single sample in a study of CD4 T cells in relation to SARS-CoV-2 and coronaviruses. Before the COVID-19 pandemic, during about 2010-2018, CD4+ T cells were taken from unexposed donors. CD4+ T cells were isolated from the cells after around 10 days of culture. Clones were sequenced by immunoSEQ multiplex PCR, and TCRdb holds only the in-frame ones, with some missing. The repertoire holds about 28,000 clones, with 70% to 85% as singletons. These receptors are not linked to any known antigen. The sample was CD4+ T cells from PBMCs, cultured in vitro. These receptors were collected from a human donor in good health.

This rearrangement joins TRBV2 to TRBJ1-1; maybe TRBD1 (6 bases). Trimming shortened V by 6 bases and J by 8 bases, and 16 bases separated the two germline ends. Germline CDR1 SNHLY, CDR2 FYNNEI. The CDR3 covers 13 residues. The CDR3, as DNA: TGTGCCAGCAGCCCCGAAAGGGGACAAGAAGCTTTCTTT. The encoded protein is CASSPERGQEAFF.

Only one count was recorded for this clone. The chain employs TRBV6-5 and TRBJ2-7; 8 positions match TRBD1. The germline V gene has CDR1 MNHEY and CDR2 SVGAGI. With V trimmed by 4 bases and J by 6 bases, 14 bases remained unmatched. The CDR3 runs 16 residues. As DNA, the CDR3 is TGTGCCAGCAGTTTCCAGGGGACAGGCGTACAACCCGAGCAGTACTTC. The encoded protein is CASSFQGTGVQPEQYF.

The chain joins TRBV6-1 to TRBJ2-7, with D possibly matching TRBD2 (5 bases). Deletions cut 6 bases from V and 2 bases from J, with 11 bases between. From germline, CDR1 is MNHNS and CDR2 SASEGT. The CDR3 extends over 13 amino acids. Here the CDR3 DNA reads TGTGCCAGCAGGCCCGAGGGAACCTACGAGCAGTACTTC. Its protein is CASRPEGTYEQYF.

V and J are TRBV27 and TRBJ1-6; a possible D gene is TRBD1 (5 bases). The CDR3 consists of 13 residues. V dropped 5 bases and J dropped 8 bases, with 10 bases sitting between them. Germline lookup yields CDR1 MNHEY and CDR2 SMNVEV (reference sequence). In DNA, the CDR3 is TGTGCCAGCAGTCCAGGGTGGGATTCACCCCTCCACTTT. Protein: CASSPGWDSPLHF.

The chain employs TRBV12-3 or TRBV12-4 and TRBJ1-1; D possibly corresponds to TRBD1 (6 bases). V shed 6 bases and J shed 11 bases, with 16 bases lying between them. The CDR3 consists of 12 residues. The CDR3 loop is CASSPDGGRAFF. The CDR3 bases are TGTGCCAGCAGCCCCGACGGGGGCAGGGCTTTCTTT.

The chain links TRBV6-5 to TRBJ1-2, with TRBD1 identical over 8 bases. V dropped 6 bases and J dropped 8; count of bases not matched to a gene: 5. The CDR3 sequence is 12 residues long. Germline-derived CDR1 and CDR2 are MNHEY and SVGAGI. The DNA of the CDR3 is TGTGCCAGCAGCGGGACAGGAGGAGGCTACACCTTC. Encoded protein: CASSGTGGGYTF.

This clone is medium-sized within its sample. This chain links TRBV5-6 with TRBJ1-3; D is possibly TRBD1 (5 bases). The CDR3 length is 15 residues. CDR1 and CDR2 from the germline V gene are SGHDT and YYEEEE. The V end lost 3 bases, the J end lost 0 bases, and 10 bases lay between the germline ends. The CDR3 nucleotides are TGTGCCAGCAGCTCCCAGGGTAGCTCTGGAAACACCATATATTTT. Translating gives CASSSQGSSGNTIYF.

This chain uses TRBV9 with TRBJ2-2, with 8 bases identical to TRBD1. Looked up from germline, CDR1 is SGDLS and CDR2 is YYNGEE. V lost 4 bases and J lost 1; bases outside the gene matches: 3. The CDR3 loop spans 15 amino acids. CDR3 sequence reads: CASSFGTGNTGELFF. As DNA, the CDR3 is TGTGCCAGCAGCTTCGGGACAGGGAACACCGGGGAGCTGTTTTTT. The full variable domain, in which reference TRBV9 and TRBJ2-2 provide the parts outside the CDR3, is DSGVTQTPKHLITATGQRVTLRCSPRSGDLSVYWYQQSLDQGLQFLIQYYNGEERAKGNILERFSAQQFPDLHSELNLSSLELGDSALYFCASSFGTGNTGELFFGEGSRLTVL.

CDR3 sequence (DNA): TGCGCCAGCAGCCAAGCCCACGGAACCGGGGCCAACGTCCTGACTTTC. Amino acid sequence: CASSQAHGTGANVLTF. The chain joins TRBV4-3 to TRBJ2-6, with D unresolved. CDR3 size: 16 residues. V gave up 1 base and J gave up 4 bases, with 11 bases separating them. Looked up from germline, CDR1 is LGHNA and CDR2 is YSLEER.

As to this clone: Relative to the germline gene, one junction end is altered; a read error may explain this. This chain uses TRBV3-1 (or the pseudogene TRBV3-2) with TRBJ2-5; 9 bases are a match to TRBD2. The length of the CDR3 is 13 residues. From germline, CDR1 is LGHDT and CDR2 YNNKEL (reference sequence). The CDR3 DNA sequence: TGTGCCAGCAGCCAAGGGGTGTGGGGGACTAGCAACTTC. Its protein product is CASSQGVWGTSNF.

The chain combines TRBV2 with TRBJ1-4; no firm D call. Germline values: CDR1 SNHLY, CDR2 FYNNEI. Trimming pared 5 bases from V and 8 bases from J, leaving 15 bases between. The CDR3 covers 14 residues. The CDR3 reads CASSYRAAVEKLFF. CDR3 bases: TGTGCCAGCAGTTACCGGGCGGCGGTGGAAAAACTGTTTTTT. The complete variable domain, with remaining parts taken from reference TRBV2 and TRBJ1-4, reads EPEVTQTPSHQVTQMGQEVILRCVPISNHLYFYWYRQILGQKVEFLVSFYNNEISEKSEIFDDQFSVERPDGSNFTLKIRSTKLEDSAMYFCASSYRAAVEKLFFGSGTQLSVL.

This rearrangement joins TRBV2 to TRBJ2-7; D not certain. This CDR3 has 15 amino acids. V dropped 3 bases and J dropped 2 bases, with 14 bases sitting between them. Germline values: CDR1 SNHLY, CDR2 FYNNEI. CDR3 protein: CASSDIRLSPYEQYF. The CDR3 bases are TGTGCCAGCAGTGATATCCGGCTGTCCCCCTACGAGCAGTACTTC.

This chain links TRBV7-9 with TRBJ2-3; D may correspond to TRBD1 or TRBD2 (6 bases each). CDR3 size: 15 residues. V lost 1 base to trimming and J lost 2 bases, with 10 bases between them. Looked up from germline, CDR1 is SEHNR and CDR2 is FQNEAQ (reference sequence). The CDR3 DNA reads as TGTGCCAGCAGCTTAGGGGGGGCAGACACAGATACGCAGTATTTT. The encoded protein is CASSLGGADTDTQYF.

The chain combines TRBV7-8 with TRBJ2-3; 8 bases map to TRBD2. Germline V gene lookup returns CDR1 SGHVS and CDR2 FQNEAQ. J was trimmed by 3 bases and V by 1 base; bases with no gene match: 6. The CDR3 runs 16 residues. The CDR3 DNA is TGTGCCAGCAGCTTAGAGATGCGGGGGGCAACAGATACGCAGTATTTT. It yields the protein CASSLEMRGATDTQYF. Combining the CDR3 with reference TRBV7-8 and TRBJ2-3 gives the whole variable domain GAGVSQSPRYKVAKRGQDVALRCDPISGHVSLFWYQQALGQGPEFLTYFQNEAQLDKSGLPSDRFFAERPEGSVSTLKIQRTQQEDSAVYLCASSLEMRGATDTQYFGPGTRLTVL.

The J gene is TRBJ2-5, the V gene TRBV7-7; 8 bases agree with TRBD1. The CDR3 consists of 17 residues. Germline trimming cut 0 bases from V and 2 bases from J; bases unmatched to any gene: 8. CDR1 is SSHAT and CDR2 is FNYEAQ in the germline V gene (reference sequence). For the CDR3, the DNA is TGTGCCAGCAGCTTAGCGGGCCACAGGGGGTTTCAAGAGACCCAGTACTTC. Its translation is CASSLAGHRGFQETQYF.

The rearrangement uses TRBV6-2 or TRBV6-3 and TRBJ2-5, with 12 bases lining up with TRBD2. The V and J ends lost 2 bases and 1 base, in that order; junction bases with no gene match: 5. In germline, CDR1 is MNHEY, CDR2 SVGEGT. The CDR3 has 17 residues. In nucleotides, the CDR3 is TGTGCCAGCAGTTACACTAGCGGGAGGTCCTTCCAAGAGACCCAGTACTTC. This encodes CASSYTSGRSFQETQYF.

V is TRBV6-2 or TRBV6-3 and J is TRBJ1-2, with 8 nucleotides matching TRBD1. Losses at the gene ends were 2 bases for V and 3 bases for J; bases not matched to a gene: 8. Germline-derived CDR1 and CDR2 are MNHEY and SVGEGT. CDR3 length: 16 amino acids. CDR3 loop: CASSYPRRGLDYGYTF. Written as DNA, the CDR3 is TGTGCCAGCAGTTACCCCCGCAGGGGGCTCGACTATGGCTACACCTTC.

This sequence joins TRBV2 and TRBJ2-5, with D perhaps TRBD1 or TRBD2 (6 bases each). V lost 2 bases to trimming and J lost 4 bases, with 8 bases between them. The germline V gene encodes CDR1 SNHLY and CDR2 FYNNEI. The CDR3 is made up of 13 amino acids. CDR3 protein: CASSERGLETQYF. The CDR3 DNA sequence: TGTGCCAGCAGTGAACGGGGGCTAGAGACCCAGTACTTC.

The rearrangement uses TRBV20-1 and TRBJ1-2; D might be TRBD1 (6 bases). V lost 6 bases, J lost 6 bases, and 11 bases lay in between. The CDR3 has 11 amino acids. CDR1 and CDR2 (germline): DFQATT, SNEGSKA (reference sequence). CDR3 sequence reads: CSAYRANGYTF. Written as DNA, the CDR3 is TGCAGTGCGTACAGGGCTAATGGCTACACCTTC.

The chain is built from TRBV18 and TRBJ2-3, with D possibly being TRBD2 (5 bases). Trimming took 3 bases from V and 5 from J, leaving 12 bases between them. The V gene's germline CDR1 is KGHSH and CDR2 LQKENI. The CDR3 runs to 14 residues. CDR3 protein: CASSPWELGDTQYF. The CDR3 DNA sequence: TGTGCCAGCTCACCGTGGGAGCTGGGAGATACGCAGTATTTT.

The chain employs TRBV10-3 and TRBJ2-3; D remains unclear. Trimming removed 4 bases at V and 2 bases at J, with 13 bases between. Germline lookup yields CDR1 ENHRY and CDR2 SYGVKD. The CDR3 consists of 15 residues. The CDR3 spells CAISAPSQTTDTQYF. CDR3 bases: TGTGCCATCAGTGCTCCCAGCCAAACCACAGATACGCAGTATTTT.

This clone has only one observation. This chain links TRBV2 with TRBJ1-1; TRBD1 matches 7 bases. The V gene end was trimmed by 7 bases and the J gene end by 3 bases; junction bases not matched to a gene: 8. Germline CDR1 is SNHLY and CDR2 is FYNNEI. The CDR3 totals 14 residues. The CDR3 here is CASNSQGVDTEAFF. CDR3 in DNA: TGTGCCAGCAATAGCCAGGGGGTGGACACTGAAGCTTTCTTT.

This clone was seen a single time. V is TRBV7-3 and J is TRBJ2-1, with 10 bases that match TRBD2. Germline CDR1 and CDR2: SGHTA and FQGTGA. J was trimmed by 6 bases and V by 5 bases; bases with no gene match: 10. The CDR3 length is 16 residues. The CDR3 is CASSPQSGRAANEQFF. The CDR3 DNA is TGTGCCAGCAGCCCCCAAAGCGGGAGGGCGGCCAATGAGCAGTTCTTC. The variable domain in full, with the rest retrieved from reference TRBV7-3 and TRBJ2-1, is GAGVSQTPSNKVTEKGKYVELRCDPISGHTALYWYRQSLGQGPEFLIYFQGTGAADDSGLPNDRFFAVRPEGSVSTLKIQRTERGDSAVYLCASSPQSGRAANEQFFGPGTRLTVL.

This clone has just one count. CDR3 sequence reads: CASSQDSGGWGTEAFF. CDR3 nucleotides: TGTGCCAGCAGCCAAGATAGTGGGGGCTGGGGCACTGAAGCTTTCTTT. The chain uses TRBV3-1 (or the pseudogene TRBV3-2) and TRBJ1-1; D is possibly TRBD1 (6 bases). V was clipped by 0 bases and J by 4 bases, with 15 bases between them. This CDR3 contains 16 residues. Germline lookup yields CDR1 LGHDT and CDR2 YNNKEL (reference sequence).

The chain employs TRBV2 and TRBJ2-7, with TRBD2 identical over 8 bases. With V trimmed by 5 bases and J by 1 base, 10 bases remained unmatched. This CDR3 is 16 amino acids long. Looked up from germline, CDR1 is SNHLY and CDR2 is FYNNEI. This CDR3 reads CASSPLADASSYEQYF. CDR3 sequence (DNA): TGTGCCAGCAGTCCACTAGCGGACGCGAGTTCCTACGAGCAGTACTTC.

V usage is TRBV3-1 (or the pseudogene TRBV3-2) and J usage is TRBJ2-7; D is undetermined. Germline loops: CDR1 LGHDT, CDR2 YNNKEL (reference sequence). The length of the CDR3 is 14 residues. Trimming removed 1 base from V and 2 bases from J, with 9 bases in between. CDR3 sequence reads: CASSQGKSTYEQYF. In nucleotides, the CDR3 is TGTGCCAGCAGCCAAGGAAAATCGACCTACGAGCAGTACTTC.

The sample holds a few counts of this clone. The gene calls are TRBV11-2 and TRBJ1-4, with D possibly matching TRBD1 (5 bases). Trimming removed 3 bases from V and 5 bases from J, with 10 bases in between. Per germline, CDR1 SGHAT and CDR2 FQNNGV. The CDR3 spans 14 residues. CDR3 amino acids: CASSFLGLNEKLFF. In nucleotides, the CDR3 is TGTGCCAGCAGCTTTCTGGGACTAAATGAAAAACTGTTTTTT.

The chain recombines TRBV14 with TRBJ2-1; 7 bases agree with TRBD2. This CDR3 contains 17 residues. Germline V lookup: CDR1 SGHDN, CDR2 FVKESK. V shed 4 bases, J shed 6 bases, and the junction held 15 bases outside the gene matches. CDR3 bases: TGTGCCAGCAGCCCTAGAATTGGACTAACGGGGGGCAATGAGCAGTTCTTC. This codes for CASSPRIGLTGGNEQFF.

This chain uses TRBV4-1 with TRBJ1-6; D is perhaps TRBD1 (6 bases). In germline, CDR1 is MGHRA, CDR2 YSYEKL. With 5 bases removed from V and 10 bases from J, the gap between germline ends came to 18 bases. This CDR3 has 15 amino acids. CDR3 loop: CASSGAGGRRSPLHF. DNA for the CDR3: TGCGCCAGCAGCGGGGCCGGGGGGCGTCGGTCACCCCTCCACTTT.

The rearrangement uses TRBV7-8 and TRBJ2-2, with D perhaps matching TRBD1 or TRBD2 (5 bases each). V lost 6 bases and J 3 bases, leaving 11 bases between the germline ends. Germline-derived CDR1 and CDR2 are SGHVS and FQNEAQ. The CDR3 spans 14 residues. The CDR3 nucleotides read TGTGCCAGCAGTTTCGGGACCTACACCGGGGAGCTGTTTTTT. It is translated as CASSFGTYTGELFF.

V gene TRBV6-5 combines with J gene TRBJ2-7, with 9 bases identical to TRBD2. The V gene end was trimmed by 0 bases and the J gene end by 0 bases; junction bases not matched to a gene: 3. Germline CDR1 reads MNHEY; CDR2 reads SVGAGI. This CDR3 contains 16 residues. The CDR3 loop is CASSYSLAGPSYEQYF. The CDR3 bases are TGTGCCAGCAGTTACTCCCTAGCGGGACCCTCCTACGAGCAGTACTTC.

The chain combines TRBV30 with TRBJ2-2; a weak D match, TRBD1 (6 bases). The germline V gene has CDR1 GTSNPN and CDR2 SVGIG (reference sequence). V lost 4 bases and J lost 6, with 6 bases in between. This CDR3 contains 11 residues. The CDR3 is CAWNRAGELFF. In nucleotides, the CDR3 is TGTGCCTGGAACAGGGCCGGGGAGCTGTTTTTT.